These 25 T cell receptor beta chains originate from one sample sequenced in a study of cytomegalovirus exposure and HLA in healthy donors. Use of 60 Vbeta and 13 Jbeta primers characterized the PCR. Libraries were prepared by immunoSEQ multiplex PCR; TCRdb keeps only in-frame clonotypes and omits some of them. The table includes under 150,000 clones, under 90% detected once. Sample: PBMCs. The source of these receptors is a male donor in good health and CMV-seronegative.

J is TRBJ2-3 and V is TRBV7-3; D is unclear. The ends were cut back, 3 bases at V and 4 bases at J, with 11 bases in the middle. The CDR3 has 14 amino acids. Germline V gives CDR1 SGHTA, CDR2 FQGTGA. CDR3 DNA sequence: TGTGCCAGCAGCTTGCTACCCTCGGCAGATACGCAGTATTTT. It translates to CASSLLPSADTQYF.

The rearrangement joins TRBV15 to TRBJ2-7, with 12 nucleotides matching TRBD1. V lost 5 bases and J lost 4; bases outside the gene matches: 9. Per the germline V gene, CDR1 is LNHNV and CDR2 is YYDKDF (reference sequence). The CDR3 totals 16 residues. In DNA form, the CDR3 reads TGTGCCACCAGCGGTTTACCGGGACAGGGGGCATACGAGCAGTACTTC. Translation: CATSGLPGQGAYEQYF.

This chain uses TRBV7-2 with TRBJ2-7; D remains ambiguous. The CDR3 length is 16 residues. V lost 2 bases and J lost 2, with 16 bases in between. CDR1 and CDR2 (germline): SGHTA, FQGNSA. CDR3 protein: CASSLPVTQVAYEQYF. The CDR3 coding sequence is TGTGCCAGCAGCTTACCAGTCACTCAGGTGGCCTACGAGCAGTACTTC. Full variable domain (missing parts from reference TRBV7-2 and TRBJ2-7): GAGVSQSPSNKVTEKGKDVELRCDPISGHTALYWYRQSLGQGLEFLIYFQGNSAPDKSGLPSDRFSAERTGGSVSTLTIQRTQQEDSAVYLCASSLPVTQVAYEQYFGPGTRLTVT.

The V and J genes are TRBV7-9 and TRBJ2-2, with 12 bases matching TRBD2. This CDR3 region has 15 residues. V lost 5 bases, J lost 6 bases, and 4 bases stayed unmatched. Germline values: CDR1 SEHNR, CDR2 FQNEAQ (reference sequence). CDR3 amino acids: CASSGLAGGAGELFF. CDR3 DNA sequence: TGTGCCAGCAGCGGTCTAGCGGGAGGGGCCGGGGAGCTGTTTTTT.

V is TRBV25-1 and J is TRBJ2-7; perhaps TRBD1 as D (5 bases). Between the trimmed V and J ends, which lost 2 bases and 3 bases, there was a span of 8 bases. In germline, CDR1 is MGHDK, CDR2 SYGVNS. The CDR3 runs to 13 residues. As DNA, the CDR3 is TGTGCCAGCAGTGAAGGTAGGGGCTACGAGCAGTACTTC. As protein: CASSEGRGYEQYF.

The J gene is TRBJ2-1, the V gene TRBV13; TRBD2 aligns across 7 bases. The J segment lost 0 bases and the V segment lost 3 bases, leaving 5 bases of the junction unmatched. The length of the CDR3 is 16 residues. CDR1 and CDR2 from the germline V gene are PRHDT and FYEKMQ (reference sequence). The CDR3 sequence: CASSFGGGSSYNEQFF. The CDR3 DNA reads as TGTGCCAGCAGCTTTGGGGGGGGTAGCTCCTACAATGAGCAGTTCTTC.

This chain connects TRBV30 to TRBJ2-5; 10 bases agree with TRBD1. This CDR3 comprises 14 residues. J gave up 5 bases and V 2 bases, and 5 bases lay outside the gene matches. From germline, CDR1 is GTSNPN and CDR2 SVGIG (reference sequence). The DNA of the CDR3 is TGTGCCTGGAGTCGCGGGACAGGGGTGGAGACCCAGTACTTC. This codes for CAWSRGTGVETQYF.

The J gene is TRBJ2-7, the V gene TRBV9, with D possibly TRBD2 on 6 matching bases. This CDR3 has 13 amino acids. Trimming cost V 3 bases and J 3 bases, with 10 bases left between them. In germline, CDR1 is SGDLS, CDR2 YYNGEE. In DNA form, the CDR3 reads TGTGCCAGCAGCGAGGGACTTAACTACGAGCAGTACTTC. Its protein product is CASSEGLNYEQYF.

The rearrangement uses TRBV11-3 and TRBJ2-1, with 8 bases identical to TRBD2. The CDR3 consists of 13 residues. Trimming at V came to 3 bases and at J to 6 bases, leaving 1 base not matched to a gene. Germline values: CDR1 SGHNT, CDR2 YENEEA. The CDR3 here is CASSFSGANEQFF. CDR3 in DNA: TGTGCCAGCAGCTTTAGCGGGGCCAATGAGCAGTTCTTC.

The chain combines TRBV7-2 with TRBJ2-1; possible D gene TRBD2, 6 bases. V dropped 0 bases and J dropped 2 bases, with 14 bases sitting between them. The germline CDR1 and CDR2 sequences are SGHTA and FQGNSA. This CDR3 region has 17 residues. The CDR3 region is CASSLAPGGSTYNEQFF. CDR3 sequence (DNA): TGTGCCAGCAGCTTAGCGCCCGGGGGTAGCACCTACAATGAGCAGTTCTTC.

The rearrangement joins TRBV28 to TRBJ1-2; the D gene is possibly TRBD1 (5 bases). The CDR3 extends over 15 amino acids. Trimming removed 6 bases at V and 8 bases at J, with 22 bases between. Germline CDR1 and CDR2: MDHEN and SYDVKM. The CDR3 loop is CASSTAGGVSGGYTF. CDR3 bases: TGTGCCAGCAGCACAGCCGGAGGGGTATCGGGAGGCTACACCTTC.

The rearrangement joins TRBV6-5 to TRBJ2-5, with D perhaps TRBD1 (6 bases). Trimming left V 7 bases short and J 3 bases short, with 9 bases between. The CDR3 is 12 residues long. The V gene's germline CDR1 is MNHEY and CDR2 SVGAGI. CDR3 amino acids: CASKKGEETQYF. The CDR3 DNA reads TGTGCCAGCAAAAAGGGGGAAGAGACCCAGTACTTC.

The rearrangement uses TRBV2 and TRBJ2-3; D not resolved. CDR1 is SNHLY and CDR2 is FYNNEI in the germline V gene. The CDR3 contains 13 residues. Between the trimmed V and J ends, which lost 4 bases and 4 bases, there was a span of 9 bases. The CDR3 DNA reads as TGTGCCAGCAGTGTGGCCGCTGCAGATACGCAGTATTTT. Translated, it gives CASSVAAADTQYF.

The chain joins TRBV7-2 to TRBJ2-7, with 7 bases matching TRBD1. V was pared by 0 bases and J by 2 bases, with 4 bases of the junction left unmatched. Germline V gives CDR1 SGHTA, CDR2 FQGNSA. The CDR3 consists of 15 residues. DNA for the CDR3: TGTGCCAGCAGCTTAGCCGGGACAGAAACCTACGAGCAGTACTTC. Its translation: CASSLAGTETYEQYF. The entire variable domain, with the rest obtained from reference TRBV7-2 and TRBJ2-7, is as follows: GAGVSQSPSNKVTEKGKDVELRCDPISGHTALYWYRQSLGQGLEFLIYFQGNSAPDKSGLPSDRFSAERTGGSVSTLTIQRTQQEDSAVYLCASSLAGTETYEQYFGPGTRLTVT.

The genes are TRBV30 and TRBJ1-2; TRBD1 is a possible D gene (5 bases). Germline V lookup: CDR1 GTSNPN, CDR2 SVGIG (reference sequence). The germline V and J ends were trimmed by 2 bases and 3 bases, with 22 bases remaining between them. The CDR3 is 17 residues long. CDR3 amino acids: CAWSLGYYSQGDYGYTF. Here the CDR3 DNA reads TGTGCCTGGAGTTTAGGTTATTACTCTCAGGGTGACTATGGCTACACCTTC. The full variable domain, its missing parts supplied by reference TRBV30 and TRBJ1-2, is SQTIHQWPATLVQPVGSPLSLECTVEGTSNPNLYWYRQAAGRGLQLLFYSVGIGQISSEVPQNLSASRPQDRQFILSSKKLLLSDSGFYLCAWSLGYYSQGDYGYTFGSGTRLTVV.

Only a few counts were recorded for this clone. CDR3 nucleotides: TGTGCCAGCAGCCAGCTGACAGGGGGAATCACTGAAGCTTTCTTT. Translating gives CASSQLTGGITEAFF. The chain recombines TRBV7-9 with TRBJ1-1; 9 bases match TRBD1. The ends lost 5 bases at V and 4 bases at J; junction bases unmatched: 8. Germline loops: CDR1 SEHNR, CDR2 FQNEAQ (reference sequence). The CDR3 has 15 amino acids.

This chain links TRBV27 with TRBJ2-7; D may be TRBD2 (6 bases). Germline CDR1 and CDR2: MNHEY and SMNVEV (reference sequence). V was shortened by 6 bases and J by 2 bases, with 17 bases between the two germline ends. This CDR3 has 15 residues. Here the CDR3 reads CASSGERAPTYEQYF. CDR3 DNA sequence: TGTGCCAGCAGCGGCGAGCGGGCCCCTACCTACGAGCAGTACTTC.

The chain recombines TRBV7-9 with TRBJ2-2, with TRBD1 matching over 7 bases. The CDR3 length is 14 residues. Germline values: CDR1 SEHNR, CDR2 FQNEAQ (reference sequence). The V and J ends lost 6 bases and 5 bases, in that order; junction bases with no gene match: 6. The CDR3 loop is CASSWTGQTGELFF. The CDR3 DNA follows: TGTGCCAGCAGTTGGACAGGTCAAACCGGGGAGCTGTTTTTT. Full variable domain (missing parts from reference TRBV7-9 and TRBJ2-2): DTGVSQNPRHKITKRGQNVTFRCDPISEHNRLYWYRQTLGQGPEFLTYFQNEAQLEKSRLLSDRFSAERPKGSFSTLEIQRTEQGDSAMYLCASSWTGQTGELFFGEGSRLTVL.

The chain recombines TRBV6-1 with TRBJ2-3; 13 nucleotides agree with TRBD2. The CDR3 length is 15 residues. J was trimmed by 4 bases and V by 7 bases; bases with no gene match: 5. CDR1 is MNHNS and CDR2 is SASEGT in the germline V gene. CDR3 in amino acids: CASNAGTSGADTQYF. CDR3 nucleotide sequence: TGTGCCAGCAACGCAGGGACTAGCGGGGCAGATACGCAGTATTTT.

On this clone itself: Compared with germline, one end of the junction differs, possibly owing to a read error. DNA of the CDR3: TGTGCCAGCAGCTCCGACAATGAGCAGTTCTTC. This gives the protein CASSSDNEQFF. V usage is TRBV11-1 and J usage is TRBJ2-1; D gene uncertain. The CDR3 is 11 residues long. CDR1 is SGHAT and CDR2 is FQDESV in the germline V gene (reference sequence). Full variable domain (missing parts from reference TRBV11-1 and TRBJ2-1): EAEVAQSPRYKITEKSQAVAFWCDPISGHATLYWYRQILGQGPELLVQFQDESVVDDSQLPKDRFSAERLKGVDSTLKIQPAELGDSAMYLCASSSDNEQFFGPGTRLTVL.

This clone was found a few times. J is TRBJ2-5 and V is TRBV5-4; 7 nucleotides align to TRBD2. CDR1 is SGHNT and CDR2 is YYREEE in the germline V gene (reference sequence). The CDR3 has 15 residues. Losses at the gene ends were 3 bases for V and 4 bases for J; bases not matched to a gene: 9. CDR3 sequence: CASSSPAGEAETQYF. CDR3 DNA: TGTGCCAGCAGCTCCCCCGCGGGGGAGGCAGAGACCCAGTACTTC.

The CDR3 loop reads CASSLELEQFF. CDR3 DNA: TGTGCCAGCAGCTTGGAGCTGGAGCAGTTCTTC. The chain couples TRBV7-9 to TRBJ2-1, with no clear D. The V gene lost 3 bases and the J gene lost 10 bases, with 7 bases spanning the gap. From germline, CDR1 is SEHNR and CDR2 FQNEAQ (reference sequence). This CDR3 is 11 amino acids long.

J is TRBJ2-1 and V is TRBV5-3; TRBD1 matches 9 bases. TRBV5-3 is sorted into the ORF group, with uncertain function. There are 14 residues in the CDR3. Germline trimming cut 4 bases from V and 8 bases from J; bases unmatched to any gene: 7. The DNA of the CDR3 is TGTGCCAGAAGCCACAGGGGGCGATGCGATGAGCAGTTCTTC. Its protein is CARSHRGRCDEQFF.

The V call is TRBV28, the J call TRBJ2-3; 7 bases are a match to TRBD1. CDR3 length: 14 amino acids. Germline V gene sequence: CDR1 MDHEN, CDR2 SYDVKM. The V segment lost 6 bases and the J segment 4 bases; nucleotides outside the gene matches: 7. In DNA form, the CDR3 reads TGTGCCAGCAGCCCCGGACAGGAGTCAGATACGCAGTATTTT. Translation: CASSPGQESDTQYF.

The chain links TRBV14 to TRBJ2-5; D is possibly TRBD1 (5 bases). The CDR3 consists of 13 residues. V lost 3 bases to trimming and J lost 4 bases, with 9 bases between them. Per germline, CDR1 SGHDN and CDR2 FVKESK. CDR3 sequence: CASSQGHGETQYF. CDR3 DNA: TGTGCCAGCAGCCAGGGGCATGGAGAGACCCAGTACTTC.